The rows below give T cell receptor beta chains drawn from one sample of a study of early T cells in non-severe SARS-CoV-2 infection. TCRdb used MiXCR to reprocess the 5' RACE reads, holding one entry per CDR3 protein. The sample has 80,000 or so distinct CDR3 sequences, around an eighth seen once; the top ten hold 3%. The sequencing input was whole blood. These TCRs come from an adult who was a healthcare worker with PCR-confirmed SARS-CoV-2 infection or an uninfected control (not recorded which). Each CDR3 is given with its conserved first and last residue. A D gene is named only where the DNA matches it firmly. The size entry is marked missing in some rows and otherwise reads once, few, many or a size class.

d_gene,v_gene,len,abundance,j_gene,CDR3aa,CDR3nt
TRBD2,TRBV6-6,14,many,TRBJ2-7,CASSYGTSAYEQYF,TGTGCCAGCAGTTACGGGACTAGCGCCTACGAGCAGTACTTC
NA,TRBV6-4,14,NA,TRBJ2-5,CASRTNREVETQYF,TGTGCCAGCAGAACCAACAGGGAGGTTGAGACCCAGTACTTC
NA,TRBV20-1,17,many,TRBJ2-7,CSARGRQRLLSSYEQYF,TGCAGTGCTAGAGGGAGGCAGCGTCTGTTGTCCTCCTACGAGCAGTACTTC
TRBD2,TRBV2,15,NA,TRBJ2-1,CASSERSSGNNEQFF,TGTGCCAGCAGTGAACGGTCTAGCGGGAACAATGAGCAGTTCTTC
TRBD1,TRBV5-1,15,many,TRBJ2-3,CASSFPTGSTDTQYF,TGCGCCAGCAGCTTTCCGACAGGGAGCACAGATACGCAGTATTTT
NA,TRBV2,15,NA,TRBJ2-1,CASSVGGGGHNEQFF,TGTGCCAGCAGTGTAGGGGGAGGAGGTCACAATGAGCAGTTCTTC
TRBD1,TRBV10-3,13,few,TRBJ2-2,CATQQGPRISLFF,TGTGCCACCCAACAGGGGCCACGCATCTCGTTGTTTTTT
TRBD1,TRBV7-6,17,few,TRBJ2-3,CASSFTPGQGAGDTQYF,TGTGCCAGCAGCTTTACACCGGGACAGGGGGCTGGAGATACGCAGTATTTT
TRBD2,TRBV6-6,13,NA,TRBJ2-4,CASTEGGRNIQYF,TGTGCCAGCACCGAGGGAGGGCGAAACATTCAGTACTTC
TRBD1,TRBV2,15,many,TRBJ1-5,CASRSQGNSNQPQHF,TGTGCCAGCAGGTCACAGGGGAATAGCAATCAGCCCCAGCATTTT
NA,TRBV11-2,16,few,TRBJ2-1,CASRDIQGSSYNEQFF,TGTGCCAGCAGAGACATACAGGGTAGCTCCTACAATGAGCAGTTCTTC
NA,TRBV6-1,16,few,TRBJ2-7,CASSEVGIGISYEQYF,TGTGCCAGCAGTGAAGTCGGGATCGGGATATCCTACGAGCAGTACTTC
TRBD2,TRBV27,16,many,TRBJ2-3,CASSPRRERGTDTQYF,TGTGCCAGCAGCCCCCGGCGGGAGCGGGGCACAGATACGCAGTATTTT
TRBD2,TRBV12-3/TRBV12-4,13,NA,TRBJ2-1,CATTSGTYNEQFF,TGTGCCACCACTAGCGGGACCTACAATGAGCAGTTCTTC
TRBD2,TRBV7-6,15,NA,TRBJ2-3,CASSLISSGLDTQYF,TGTGCCAGCAGCTTAATCTCTAGCGGATTAGATACGCAGTATTTT
TRBD1,TRBV2,16,NA,TRBJ1-1,CASSERGTVRNTEAFF,TGTGCCAGCAGTGAAAGAGGGACAGTACGCAACACTGAAGCTTTCTTT
NA,TRBV19,15,few,TRBJ2-1,CASSFPSNSAGEQFF,TGTGCCAGTAGTTTCCCTAGCAATTCCGCCGGTGAGCAGTTCTTC
NA,TRBV12-3/TRBV12-4,16,few,TRBJ1-4,CASRPDRITTNEKLFF,TGTGCCAGCAGGCCCGACAGAATAACAACTAATGAAAAACTGTTTTTT
NA,TRBV6-2/TRBV6-3,14,NA,TRBJ2-2,CASRPTRNTGELFF,TGTGCCAGCAGACCAACTAGGAACACCGGGGAGCTGTTTTTT
NA,TRBV9,14,few,TRBJ1-2,CASSVDAVDYGYTF,TGTGCCAGCAGCGTAGACGCCGTCGACTATGGCTACACCTTC
NA,TRBV9,14,NA,TRBJ2-7,CASSPYREPYEQYF,TGTGCCAGCAGCCCATACAGGGAACCCTACGAGCAGTACTTC
NA,TRBV6-1,12,NA,TRBJ2-5,CASSETKRAQYF,TGTGCCAGCAGTGAGACCAAGAGGGCCCAGTACTTC
NA,TRBV5-4,13,NA,TRBJ1-1,CASSLGDIPEAFF,TGTGCCAGCAGCTTGGGGGACATTCCTGAAGCTTTCTTT
TRBD2,TRBV27,14,NA,TRBJ2-3,CASSFLAGEDTQYF,TGTGCCAGCAGTTTCCTAGCGGGGGAAGATACGCAGTATTTT
TRBD2,TRBV2,16,NA,TRBJ2-7,CASSLSRASGGGEQYF,TGTGCCAGCAGCCTCTCCCGGGCTAGCGGGGGTGGCGAGCAGTACTTC
NA,TRBV7-9,13,few,TRBJ2-3,CASSVDSTDTQYF,TGTGCCAGCAGCGTGGACAGCACAGATACGCAGTATTTT
TRBD2,TRBV14,15,few,TRBJ2-3,CASRGTSGRIDTQYF,TGTGCCAGCAGAGGGACTAGCGGGAGAATTGATACGCAGTATTTT
TRBD2,TRBV11-2,15,few,TRBJ2-3,CASRKRGRVADTQYF,TGTGCCAGCAGGAAGCGGGGCCGGGTCGCAGATACGCAGTATTTT
NA,TRBV5-1,13,many,TRBJ2-1,CASSLATGDEQFF,TGCGCCAGCAGCTTGGCTACAGGTGATGAGCAGTTCTTC
NA,TRBV4-1,14,few,TRBJ1-5,CASSQGWFNQPQHF,TGCGCCAGCAGCCAAGGTTGGTTTAATCAGCCCCAGCATTTT
TRBD2,TRBV12-3/TRBV12-4,15,few,TRBJ2-1,CASSPLAGVQNEQFF,TGTGCCAGCAGCCCCCTAGCGGGAGTACAAAATGAGCAGTTCTTC
NA,TRBV29-1,13,few,TRBJ2-2,CSVVEPGPGELFF,TGCAGCGTTGTAGAACCCGGACCCGGGGAGCTGTTTTTT
NA,TRBV4-1,12,few,TRBJ1-1,CASSPGIGEAFF,TGCGCCAGCAGCCCGGGTATTGGAGAAGCTTTCTTT
NA,TRBV3-1,14,NA,TRBJ2-6,CASTQNSGANVLTF,TGTGCCAGCACCCAAAACTCTGGGGCCAACGTCCTGACTTTC
NA,TRBV14,16,NA,TRBJ1-1,CASSQVYSGGRAEAFF,TGTGCCAGCAGCCAAGTATACTCCGGTGGGCGGGCTGAAGCTTTCTTT
TRBD1,TRBV11-2,17,NA,TRBJ2-1,CASSLNPLFGTENEQFF,TGTGCCAGCAGCCTCAACCCACTATTCGGGACAGAAAATGAGCAGTTCTTC